The next 12 T cell receptor beta chains were all read from a single sample in a study of CD8 T cells in Susac syndrome. RNA in amounts of about 0.5 to 1 ug was reverse transcribed with random hexamers. MiXCR, applied by TCRdb to the immunoSEQ multiplex PCR reads, yields one record per CDR3 protein. The table lists approximately 150,000 distinct CDR3 sequences, approximately 90% of them singletons. Sequenced sample: CD4+ T cells from PBMCs. The receptor set was obtained from a human donor in good health.

This chain connects TRBV4-3 to TRBJ2-2; D is uncertain. Germline V gives CDR1 LGHNA, CDR2 YSLEER. This CDR3 is built from 16 residues. The V gene lost 2 bases and the J gene lost 6 bases, with 16 bases spanning the gap. The CDR3 DNA follows: TGCGCCAGCAGCCAAAGTGCCAGCAACCTGGCCGGGGAGCTGTTTTTT. Protein sequence: CASSQSASNLAGELFF.

This clonotype is a singleton in its sample. The genes are TRBV5-1 and TRBJ2-1, with TRBD2 as a possible D gene (7 bases). The CDR3 loop spans 15 amino acids. Trimming left V 1 base short and J 2 bases short, with 10 bases between. CDR1 is SGHRS and CDR2 is YFSETQ in the germline V gene. CDR3 loop: CASSLRGATYNEQFF. In nucleotides, the CDR3 is TGCGCCAGCAGCTTGCGGGGGGCGACCTACAATGAGCAGTTCTTC.

The chain has TRBV5-6 and TRBJ1-6; perhaps TRBD1 as D (5 bases). The CDR3 extends over 14 amino acids. Between the trimmed V and J ends, which lost 4 bases and 7 bases, there was a span of 12 bases. Germline V lookup: CDR1 SGHDT, CDR2 YYEEEE. DNA for the CDR3: TGTGCCAGCAGCCAGGGCGCCTCGAATTCACCCCTCCACTTT. Encoded protein: CASSQGASNSPLHF.

The chain employs TRBV2 and TRBJ2-7; D is unclear. Trimming removed 6 bases from V and 2 bases from J, with 11 bases in between. The CDR3 loop spans 13 amino acids. Germline V gene data show CDR1 as SNHLY and CDR2 as FYNNEI. CDR3 loop: CASRPDWAYEQYF. CDR3 nucleotide sequence: TGTGCCAGCAGGCCAGACTGGGCCTACGAGCAGTACTTC.

This sequence joins TRBV20-1 and TRBJ2-1; D unresolved. Germline CDR1 and CDR2: DFQATT and SNEGSKA (reference sequence). CDR3 length: 15 residues. V lost 6 bases to trimming and J lost 0 bases, with 15 bases between them. CDR3 sequence reads: CSAIAGGSSYNEQFF. For the CDR3, the DNA is TGCAGTGCCATAGCCGGCGGTAGCTCCTACAATGAGCAGTTCTTC.

The chain recombines TRBV20-1 with TRBJ2-7; 8 bases are shared with TRBD1. In germline, CDR1 is DFQATT, CDR2 SNEGSKA (reference sequence). This CDR3 is built from 14 residues. After removal of 6 bases from V and 5 bases from J, the junction contained 12 bases not matched to a gene. CDR3 nucleotides: TGCAGTGCCCCTTCGGGCAGGGGGCTGAACGAGCAGTACTTC. Protein product: CSAPSGRGLNEQYF.

The gene calls are TRBV7-2 and TRBJ2-3, with TRBD2 matching 11 bases. CDR3 length: 15 residues. V trimming: 5 bases; J trimming: 2 bases; junction bases outside the gene matches: 3. The V gene's germline CDR1 is SGHTA and CDR2 FQGNSA. The CDR3 region is CASSRLAGTTDTQYF. In nucleotides, the CDR3 is TGTGCCAGCAGCCGACTAGCGGGGACCACAGATACGCAGTATTTT.

The J gene is TRBJ1-4, the V gene TRBV18, with a possible D match to TRBD1 (6 bases). CDR3 size: 14 residues. The V gene lost 2 bases and the J gene lost 8 bases, with 12 bases spanning the gap. The V gene's germline CDR1 is KGHSH and CDR2 LQKENI. Here the CDR3 DNA reads TGTGCCAGCTCACCAACGGGGGCTGGGGAAAAACTGTTTTTT. Its translation is CASSPTGAGEKLFF.

This chain uses TRBV3-1 with TRBJ2-5; tentative D call: TRBD2 (6 bases). Germline CDR1 is LGHDT and CDR2 is YNNKEL (reference sequence). Trimming pared 4 bases from V and 1 base from J, leaving 10 bases between. The CDR3 is 14 residues long. As DNA, the CDR3 is TGTGCCAGCAGCCTGGAGGGGATCCAAGAGACCCAGTACTTC. Translated, it gives CASSLEGIQETQYF.

J is TRBJ1-3 and V is TRBV7-9, with D perhaps TRBD1 (6 bases). Trimming shortened V by 7 bases and J by 0 bases, and 22 bases separated the two germline ends. The CDR3 totals 18 residues. Germline CDR1 reads SEHNR; CDR2 reads FQNEAQ (reference sequence). The CDR3 DNA follows: TGTGCCAGCACCAGAGGGTCTTCAGGGGCCCTCTCTGGAAACACCATATATTTT. As protein: CASTRGSSGALSGNTIYF. Full variable domain (remainder filled in from reference TRBV7-9 and TRBJ1-3): DTGVSQNPRHKITKRGQNVTFRCDPISEHNRLYWYRQTLGQGPEFLTYFQNEAQLEKSRLLSDRFSAERPKGSFSTLEIQRTEQGDSAMYLCASTRGSSGALSGNTIYFGEGSWLTVV.

V and J are TRBV5-1 and TRBJ1-1; D gene unclear. V was pared by 0 bases and J by 1 base, with 4 bases between. CDR1 is SGHRS and CDR2 is YFSETQ in the germline V gene. There are 13 residues in the CDR3. The CDR3 nucleotides are TGCGCCAGCAGCTTGGTCACGAACACTGAAGCTTTCTTT. This sequence encodes CASSLVTNTEAFF.

The chain carries TRBV5-1 and TRBJ2-7, with unresolved D. Germline V gene data show CDR1 as SGHRS and CDR2 as YFSETQ. This CDR3 comprises 15 residues. V was cut by 0 bases and J by 2 bases, with 12 bases left in between. The CDR3 region is CASSLAGPPAYEQYF. CDR3 bases: TGCGCCAGCAGCTTGGCTGGACCGCCCGCCTACGAGCAGTACTTC.